Reported below is one T cell receptor (beta chain). Its antigen is still unknown. The CDR3 contains 15 residues. Germline assignment: CDR1 KGHSH and CDR2 LQKENI. Losses at the gene ends were 4 bases for V and 8 bases for J; bases not matched to a gene: 6. This entry comes from a study of cytomegalovirus exposure and HLA in healthy donors. The PCR made use of 60 Vbeta and 13 Jbeta primers. Some clones are missing from TCRdb's copy, which holds only in-frame ones; the method was immunoSEQ multiplex PCR. The sample carries about 100,000 clones, 84% recorded once. Study-wide results and limits: 87-base-pair reads could not separate some V segments, including TRBV6-2 and TRBV6-3. Investigators reported 150 to 200 TCR beta chains as tied to cytomegalovirus. Among TCR sequences, most were rare, though some public TCRs appeared in many donors. When a later analysis was performed, an Asian-associated ancestry cluster reportedly had fewer N-insertions than the approximately 700-donor mean.

This clonotype was obtained from a woman aged 18-35 years in good health and CMV-seronegative. The sequenced sample consisted of PBMCs. The chain joins TRBV18 to TRBJ1-6; 9 bases line up with TRBD1. The CDR3: CASSQTGGGDSPLHF. The CDR3 nucleotides are TGTGCCAGCTCACAAACAGGGGGCGGTGATTCACCCCTCCACTTT.